The 8 T cell receptor beta chains in this list originate from one sample, sequenced in a study of type 1 and type 2 diabetes patients. The PCR template was genomic DNA. A primer set of 30 forward and 13 reverse primers amplified the CDR3. TCRdb re-called the multiplex PCR reads through MiXCR, storing one row per CDR3 protein. The sample holds more than 250,000 distinct CDR3 sequences; roughly 48% are singletons and the top ten take roughly 15%. Sample: peripheral blood mononuclear cells (PBMCs). These receptors were taken from a man younger than 35 with type 2 diabetes.

The V call is TRBV4-1, the J call TRBJ2-7, with unresolved D. Germline-derived CDR1 and CDR2 are MGHRA and YSYEKL. V gave up 4 bases and J gave up 2 bases, with 15 bases separating them. The CDR3 spans 15 residues. CDR3 protein: CASSPLGPLAYEQYF. The CDR3 region has the DNA TGCGCCAGCAGCCCGCTCGGACCCCTTGCCTACGAGCAGTACTTC.

The chain is built from TRBV19 and TRBJ1-2; TRBD1 agrees at 8 bases. The CDR3 covers 15 residues. Germline assignment: CDR1 LNHDA and CDR2 SQIVND (reference sequence). With 4 bases clipped from V and 8 bases from J, the junction kept 12 bases outside the gene matches. CDR3 bases: TGTGCCAGTAGTAAGGTACCGGTGACAGGGGAAGGCTACACCTTC. Translating gives CASSKVPVTGEGYTF.

In this sample, this clonotype turned up a few times. This rearrangement joins TRBV10-3 to TRBJ1-4, with a tentative D call TRBD1 (5 bases). CDR3 length: 16 amino acids. Trimming pared 6 bases from V and 0 bases from J, leaving 14 bases between. Germline CDR1 reads ENHRY; CDR2 reads SYGVKD. The CDR3 DNA follows: TGTGCCATCAGCTCGACAGAACCCGCAACTAATGAAAAACTGTTTTTT. Residues: CAISSTEPATNEKLFF.

V and J are TRBV7-2 and TRBJ2-5, with TRBD2 matching over 7 bases. The germline V gene has CDR1 SGHTA and CDR2 FQGNSA. The CDR3 extends over 16 amino acids. Unmatched junction bases numbered 8, after V lost 0 bases and J lost 4 bases. In DNA form, the CDR3 reads TGTGCCAGCAGCTTAGCGCAGGGCGGGAGTATAGAGACCCAGTACTTC. Encoded protein: CASSLAQGGSIETQYF.

This chain links TRBV15 with TRBJ1-4; tentative D call: TRBD1 (5 bases). The V gene lost 7 bases and the J gene lost 8 bases, with 20 bases spanning the gap. CDR3 size: 15 residues. Germline assignment: CDR1 LNHNV and CDR2 YYDKDF (reference sequence). This CDR3 reads CATTRMGGREEKLFF. The CDR3 region has the DNA TGTGCCACCACTAGGATGGGGGGTAGGGAGGAAAAACTGTTTTTT.

The chain has TRBV20-1 and TRBJ1-1, with D possibly being TRBD1 (6 bases). Between the trimmed V and J ends, which lost 5 bases and 5 bases, there was a span of 18 bases. The CDR3 loop spans 14 amino acids. The germline gives CDR1 DFQATT, CDR2 SNEGSKA (reference sequence). CDR3 nucleotide sequence: TGCAGTGCTGGGGGCGACCTTTCCGGGACTGAAGCTTTCTTT. Translating gives CSAGGDLSGTEAFF.

V usage is TRBV6-6 and J usage is TRBJ1-4; D remains ambiguous. The V gene lost 5 bases and the J gene lost 5 bases, with 12 bases spanning the gap. The length of the CDR3 is 14 residues. Germline-derived CDR1 and CDR2 are MNHNY and SVGAGI (reference sequence). The CDR3 bases are TGTGCCAGCAGTGGACCGGGTACAAATGAAAAACTGTTTTTT. It specifies CASSGPGTNEKLFF.

This sequence joins TRBV20-1 and TRBJ1-1; D uncertain. V lost 3 bases, J lost 0 bases, and 11 bases lay in between. The germline V gene encodes CDR1 DFQATT and CDR2 SNEGSKA (reference sequence). The CDR3 extends over 14 amino acids. CDR3: CSASPDSMNTEAFF. In nucleotides, the CDR3 is TGCAGTGCTAGTCCCGACTCCATGAACACTGAAGCTTTCTTT.